A few counts support the clone carrying this TCR beta chain. Its antigen is as yet unknown. Fresh 10 ml peripheral blood yielded PBMCs. The data were taken from a study of T cells in Graves' hyperthyroidism and ophthalmopathy. Study as a whole: Blood from the periphery was taken at initial diagnosis, before any treatment. Study results and limitations: Blood held most thyroid clonotypes expanded above 0.001 frequency.

TCR beta CDR3 regions were amplified from RNA. First-round RT-PCR targeting the TCR CDR3 was performed with the HTBI primer set. TCRdb used MiXCR to reprocess the multiplex PCR reads, holding one entry per CDR3 protein. Here the sample spans approximately 480,000 distinct CDR3 sequences, roughly 20% being singletons. V was clipped by 4 bases and J by 5 bases; unmatched bases: 4. Germline CDR1 reads SEHNR; CDR2 reads FQNEAQ (reference sequence). The CDR3 consists of 14 residues. The chain links TRBV7-9 to TRBJ2-2, with 7 nucleotides matching TRBD1. The receptor was isolated from a man between 18 and 35 years old with Graves' hyperthyroidism. The sequenced material came from blood. CDR3 loop: CASSSTGWTGELFF. The CDR3 nucleotides are TGTGCCAGCAGCTCGACAGGGTGGACCGGGGAGCTGTTTTTT.